These T cell receptor beta chains were read from a single sample in a study of blood T cell repertoires in COVID-19. Using immunoSEQ multiplex PCR, the repertoire was profiled, and TCRdb retains in-frame clones only, with some absent. This sample yields roughly 380,000 clones, of which roughly 90% are seen a single time; around 1.5% belongs to the top ten. The sequenced sample was peripheral blood. The receptors shown here come from a woman between 35 and 50 years old with COVID-19, enrolled during active disease. The CDR3 runs from the conserved cysteine through the conserved F or W. Each record gives: clone size, J gene, V gene, D gene, CDR3 length, CDR3 DNA, CDR3 protein. The D gene is left open where the match is weak. Rows give clone size only sometimes, using once, few, many, or a class for an expanded clone.

clone_size: NA
j_call: TRBJ2-3
v_call: TRBV28
d_call: NA
cdr3_length: 12
cdr3_nt: TGTGCCAGCGAGCGGGGCACAGATACGCAGTATTTT
cdr3_aa: CASERGTDTQYF

clone_size: NA
j_call: TRBJ2-7
v_call: TRBV30
d_call: NA
cdr3_length: 13
cdr3_nt: TGTGCCTGGAGTGTAGGGCAGGGCTACGAGCAGTACTTC
cdr3_aa: CAWSVGQGYEQYF

clone_size: NA
j_call: TRBJ1-6
v_call: TRBV7-9
d_call: TRBD1
cdr3_length: 14
cdr3_nt: TGTGCCAGCAGCTTCGGACAGGGCAATTCACCCCTCCACTTT
cdr3_aa: CASSFGQGNSPLHF

clone_size: NA
j_call: TRBJ1-1
v_call: TRBV7-9
d_call: TRBD1
cdr3_length: 13
cdr3_nt: TGTGCCAGCAGCTTAGAAGGGGGCGCAACAGCTTTCTTT
cdr3_aa: CASSLEGGATAFF

clone_size: once
j_call: TRBJ1-2
v_call: TRBV28
d_call: NA
cdr3_length: 13
cdr3_nt: TGTGCCAGCAGTCCGTCGGGAAACTATGGCTACACCTTC
cdr3_aa: CASSPSGNYGYTF

clone_size: NA
j_call: TRBJ1-6
v_call: TRBV6-5
d_call: TRBD1
cdr3_length: 15
cdr3_nt: TGTGCCAGCAGTATCCGGGACAGGGTCAATTCACCCCTCCACTTT
cdr3_aa: CASSIRDRVNSPLHF

clone_size: once
j_call: TRBJ2-1
v_call: TRBV4-1
d_call: NA
cdr3_length: 14
cdr3_nt: TGCGCCAGCAGCCAAGGACAGGCGGCCTTTGAGCGGTTCTTC
cdr3_aa: CASSQGQAAFERFF

clone_size: NA
j_call: TRBJ1-1
v_call: TRBV28
d_call: NA
cdr3_length: 15
cdr3_nt: TGTGCCAGCAGTCCCCTAGGGAGGGTGAACACTGAAGCTTTCTTT
cdr3_aa: CASSPLGRVNTEAFF

clone_size: NA
j_call: TRBJ1-4
v_call: TRBV6-5
d_call: TRBD1
cdr3_length: 14
cdr3_nt: TGTGCCAGCAGTTACCTGGACAGGTTCGAAAAACTGTTTTTT
cdr3_aa: CASSYLDRFEKLFF

clone_size: once
j_call: TRBJ1-4
v_call: TRBV27
d_call: NA
cdr3_length: 15
cdr3_nt: TGTGCCAGCAGTTCCTCCAGGGGAGGGAGTGAAAAACTGTTTTTT
cdr3_aa: CASSSSRGGSEKLFF

clone_size: NA
j_call: TRBJ1-1
v_call: TRBV7-3
d_call: TRBD1
cdr3_length: 13
cdr3_nt: TGTGCCAGCAGCCCAGCACAGGGGGTGAGGGCTTTCTTT
cdr3_aa: CASSPAQGVRAFF

clone_size: NA
j_call: TRBJ2-7
v_call: TRBV18
d_call: NA
cdr3_length: 15
cdr3_nt: TGTGCCAGCTCCACTCTACCAGGCCTAAACTACGAGCAGTACTTC
cdr3_aa: CASSTLPGLNYEQYF

clone_size: NA
j_call: TRBJ2-7
v_call: TRBV19
d_call: NA
cdr3_length: 13
cdr3_nt: TGTGCCAGTAGTATTGGGCAGGGTTACGAGCAGTACTTC
cdr3_aa: CASSIGQGYEQYF

clone_size: NA
j_call: TRBJ2-2
v_call: TRBV2
d_call: NA
cdr3_length: 16
cdr3_nt: TGTGCCAGCAGTGAGGCAGGGCGTTCGAACACCGGGGAGCTGTTTTTT
cdr3_aa: CASSEAGRSNTGELFF

clone_size: NA
j_call: TRBJ1-2
v_call: TRBV29-1
d_call: TRBD1
cdr3_length: 13
cdr3_nt: TGCAGCGTTGGGCAGGGGGCTGACTATGGCTACACCTTC
cdr3_aa: CSVGQGADYGYTF

clone_size: NA
j_call: TRBJ1-3
v_call: TRBV15
d_call: NA
cdr3_length: 18
cdr3_nt: TGTGCCACCAGCAGAGATCTTCAGGCGGGAAACTCTGGAAACACCATATATTTT
cdr3_aa: CATSRDLQAGNSGNTIYF

clone_size: NA
j_call: TRBJ2-7
v_call: TRBV5-4
d_call: TRBD2
cdr3_length: 17
cdr3_nt: TGTGCCAGCAGCTTGGTGGGCGGCGCGGGGGGCGCCTACGAGCAGTACTTC
cdr3_aa: CASSLVGGAGGAYEQYF

clone_size: NA
j_call: TRBJ1-6
v_call: TRBV27
d_call: TRBD1
cdr3_length: 15
cdr3_nt: TGTGCCACCACTCCGACAGGGCAGTATAATTCACCCCTCCACTTT
cdr3_aa: CATTPTGQYNSPLHF

clone_size: NA
j_call: TRBJ2-2
v_call: TRBV28
d_call: TRBD2
cdr3_length: 16
cdr3_nt: TGTGCCAGCATCTCCTCGGCGGGAGGGTCCACCGGGGAGCTGTTTTTT
cdr3_aa: CASISSAGGSTGELFF

clone_size: NA
j_call: TRBJ2-7
v_call: TRBV28
d_call: TRBD2
cdr3_length: 15
cdr3_nt: TGTGCCAGCATACGGCTAGCGGGGGGCGGGTACGAGCAGTACTTC
cdr3_aa: CASIRLAGGGYEQYF

clone_size: NA
j_call: TRBJ1-2
v_call: TRBV4-1
d_call: NA
cdr3_length: 14
cdr3_nt: TGCGCCAGCAGCCTTAGGACAGCTAACTATGGCTACACCTTC
cdr3_aa: CASSLRTANYGYTF

clone_size: NA
j_call: TRBJ2-1
v_call: TRBV7-9
d_call: TRBD2
cdr3_length: 15
cdr3_nt: TGTGCCAGCAGCTTACTAGCGGGCTCCTACAATGAGCAGTTCTTC
cdr3_aa: CASSLLAGSYNEQFF

clone_size: NA
j_call: TRBJ1-6
v_call: TRBV19
d_call: TRBD1
cdr3_length: 15
cdr3_nt: TGTGCCAGTAGTACCCACGGACAGGGTCAATCACCCCTCCACTTT
cdr3_aa: CASSTHGQGQSPLHF

clone_size: NA
j_call: TRBJ2-1
v_call: TRBV19
d_call: NA
cdr3_length: 16
cdr3_nt: TGTGCCAGTAGTAGGGGGGACCAGGGATCCGGGGTGGAGCAGTTCTTC
cdr3_aa: CASSRGDQGSGVEQFF

clone_size: NA
j_call: TRBJ2-7
v_call: TRBV5-1
d_call: NA
cdr3_length: 12
cdr3_nt: TGCGCCAGCATTAGCCATCACTACGAGCAGTACTTC
cdr3_aa: CASISHHYEQYF

clone_size: NA
j_call: TRBJ2-3
v_call: TRBV25-1
d_call: NA
cdr3_length: 15
cdr3_nt: TGTGCCAGCAGTGATTGGAAGCGTGAGGGTGCTACGCAGTATTTT
cdr3_aa: CASSDWKREGATQYF

clone_size: NA
j_call: TRBJ1-2
v_call: TRBV29-1
d_call: NA
cdr3_length: 11
cdr3_nt: TGCAGCGTCGGGACTCGGACCGGCTACACCTTC
cdr3_aa: CSVGTRTGYTF

clone_size: NA
j_call: TRBJ2-7
v_call: TRBV6-6
d_call: NA
cdr3_length: 13
cdr3_nt: TGTGCCAGCAGTTCCGACAGCTCCTACGAGCAGTACTTC
cdr3_aa: CASSSDSSYEQYF

clone_size: NA
j_call: TRBJ2-7
v_call: TRBV5-1
d_call: TRBD2
cdr3_length: 15
cdr3_nt: TGCGCCAGCACCATGGGCGGGAGCAGATCCTACGAGCAGTACTTC
cdr3_aa: CASTMGGSRSYEQYF

clone_size: NA
j_call: TRBJ2-2
v_call: TRBV7-2
d_call: TRBD2
cdr3_length: 15
cdr3_nt: TGTGCCAGCAGCCCCTGGAGTAGCGGGGATTGGGAGCTGTTTTTT
cdr3_aa: CASSPWSSGDWELFF

clone_size: NA
j_call: TRBJ2-3
v_call: TRBV14
d_call: TRBD1
cdr3_length: 21
cdr3_nt: TGTGCCAGCAGCCAAGATCCCCGCTTCCCCCCTCGAGGACAGGCGGGAGATACGCAGTATTTT
cdr3_aa: CASSQDPRFPPRGQAGDTQYF

clone_size: once
j_call: TRBJ1-2
v_call: TRBV5-1
d_call: NA
cdr3_length: 14
cdr3_nt: TGCGCCAGCAGCTTGGGAACAGCGACGGGGGGCTACACCTTC
cdr3_aa: CASSLGTATGGYTF

clone_size: NA
j_call: TRBJ1-3
v_call: TRBV5-6
d_call: NA
cdr3_length: 18
cdr3_nt: TGTGCCAGCAGCTCCCTACAGGTGGCTACTCCCTCTGGAAACACCATATATTTT
cdr3_aa: CASSSLQVATPSGNTIYF

clone_size: NA
j_call: TRBJ1-1
v_call: TRBV6-2/TRBV6-3
d_call: TRBD1
cdr3_length: 13
cdr3_nt: TGTGCCAGCAGCGGGACAGCGAACACTGAAGCTTTCTTT
cdr3_aa: CASSGTANTEAFF

clone_size: NA
j_call: TRBJ2-7
v_call: TRBV6-5
d_call: NA
cdr3_length: 13
cdr3_nt: TGTGCCAGCACTCGGACAGTGAACTACGAGCAGTACTTC
cdr3_aa: CASTRTVNYEQYF

clone_size: NA
j_call: TRBJ1-2
v_call: TRBV12-5
d_call: NA
cdr3_length: 15
cdr3_nt: TGTGCTAGTGGTTTGGTAACGCGGGGGGGCTATGGCTACACCTTC
cdr3_aa: CASGLVTRGGYGYTF